This TCR beta chain is from a study of cytomegalovirus exposure and HLA in healthy donors. This clone showed up just a few times. As yet, its antigen is unknown. PCR primers comprised 60 Vbeta and 13 Jbeta primers. The protocol was immunoSEQ multiplex PCR, while the TCRdb copy is restricted to in-frame clones and leaves out a portion. The sample lists some 190,000 clones; roughly 77% were seen once. There are 13 residues in the CDR3. CDR1 is SGDLS, CDR2 YYNGEE, per germline. V dropped 3 bases and J dropped 4 bases, with 8 bases sitting between them. Study observations and caveats: TCR association rates varied by HLA locus in a later analysis, with DRB1 highest and HLA-C lowest. Judged likely to be a sequencing artifact was a cluster of highly shared sequence variants.

This receptor was obtained from a man aged 35 to 55 in good health and CMV-seropositive. The rearrangement links TRBV9 to TRBJ2-1, with D perhaps matching TRBD1 (5 bases). The material sequenced was PBMCs. The CDR3 sequence: CASSGREYNEQFF. The DNA for the CDR3 is TGTGCCAGCAGCGGCAGGGAATACAATGAGCAGTTCTTC. The complete variable domain, with remaining parts taken from reference TRBV9 and TRBJ2-1, reads DSGVTQTPKHLITATGQRVTLRCSPRSGDLSVYWYQQSLDQGLQFLIQYYNGEERAKGNILERFSAQQFPDLHSELNLSSLELGDSALYFCASSGREYNEQFFGPGTRLTVL.